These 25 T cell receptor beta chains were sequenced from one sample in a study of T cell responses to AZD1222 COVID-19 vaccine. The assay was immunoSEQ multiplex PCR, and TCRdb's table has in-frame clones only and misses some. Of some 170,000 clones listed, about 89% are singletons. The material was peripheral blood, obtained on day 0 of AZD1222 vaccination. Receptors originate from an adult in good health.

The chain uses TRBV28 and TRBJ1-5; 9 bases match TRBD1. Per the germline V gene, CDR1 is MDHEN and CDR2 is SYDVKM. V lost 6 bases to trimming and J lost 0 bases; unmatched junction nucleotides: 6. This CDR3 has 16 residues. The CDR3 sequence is CASSPMGQGSNQPQHF. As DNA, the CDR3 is TGTGCCAGCAGCCCGATGGGACAGGGTAGCAATCAGCCCCAGCATTTT.

Written as DNA, the CDR3 is TGCAGTGCCCCTGGACTGGATAAGCAGTTCTTC. This translates into CSAPGLDKQFF. The chain employs TRBV20-1 and TRBJ2-1; the D gene is possibly TRBD2 (5 bases). Looked up from germline, CDR1 is DFQATT and CDR2 is SNEGSKA (reference sequence). The CDR3 contains 11 residues. V was shortened by 6 bases and J by 11 bases, with 14 bases between the two germline ends.

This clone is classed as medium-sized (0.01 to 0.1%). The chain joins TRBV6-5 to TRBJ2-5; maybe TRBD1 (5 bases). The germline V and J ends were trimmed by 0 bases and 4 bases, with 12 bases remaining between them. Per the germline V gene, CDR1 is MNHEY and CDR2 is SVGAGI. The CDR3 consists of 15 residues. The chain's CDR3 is CASSYSRGSGETQYF. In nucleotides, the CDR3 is TGTGCCAGCAGTTACTCAAGGGGCAGTGGAGAGACCCAGTACTTC.

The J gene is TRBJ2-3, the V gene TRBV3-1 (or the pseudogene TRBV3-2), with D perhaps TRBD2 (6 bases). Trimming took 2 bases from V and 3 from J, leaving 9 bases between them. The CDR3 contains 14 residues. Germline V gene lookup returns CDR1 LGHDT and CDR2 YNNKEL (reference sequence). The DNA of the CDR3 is TGTGCCAGCAGCCAAACGACTAGTACAGATACGCAGTATTTT. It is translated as CASSQTTSTDTQYF.

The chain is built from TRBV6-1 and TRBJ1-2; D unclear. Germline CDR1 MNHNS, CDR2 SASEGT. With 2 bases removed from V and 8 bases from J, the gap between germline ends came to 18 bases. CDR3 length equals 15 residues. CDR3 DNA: TGTGCCAGCAGTGAACAAACACCATCCTGGAGCGGCTACACCTTC. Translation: CASSEQTPSWSGYTF.

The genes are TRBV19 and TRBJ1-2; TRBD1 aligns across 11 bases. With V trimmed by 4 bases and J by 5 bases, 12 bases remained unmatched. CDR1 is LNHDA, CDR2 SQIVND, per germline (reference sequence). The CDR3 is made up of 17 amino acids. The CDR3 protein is CASSTHLGTGGAYGYTF. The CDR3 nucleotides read TGTGCCAGTAGTACGCATCTCGGGACAGGGGGTGCTTATGGCTACACCTTC.

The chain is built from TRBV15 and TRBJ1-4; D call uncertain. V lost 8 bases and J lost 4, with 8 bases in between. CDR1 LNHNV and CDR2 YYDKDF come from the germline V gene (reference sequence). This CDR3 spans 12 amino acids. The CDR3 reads CATRQNNEKLFF. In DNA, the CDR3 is TGTGCCACCCGACAAAATAATGAAAAACTGTTTTTT.

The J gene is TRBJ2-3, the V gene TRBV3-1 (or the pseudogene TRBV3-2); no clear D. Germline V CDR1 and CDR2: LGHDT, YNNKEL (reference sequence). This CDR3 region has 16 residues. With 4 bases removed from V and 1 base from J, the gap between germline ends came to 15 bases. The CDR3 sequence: CASSPPVTAGTDTQYF. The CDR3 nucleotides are TGTGCCAGCAGCCCCCCGGTGACGGCTGGCACAGATACGCAGTATTTT.

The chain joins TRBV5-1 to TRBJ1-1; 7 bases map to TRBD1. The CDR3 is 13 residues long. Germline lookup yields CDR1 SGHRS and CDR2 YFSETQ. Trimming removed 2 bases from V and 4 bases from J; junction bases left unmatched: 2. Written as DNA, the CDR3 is TGCGCCAGCAGCTTCTCAGGGGGCACTGAAGCTTTCTTT. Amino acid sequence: CASSFSGGTEAFF.

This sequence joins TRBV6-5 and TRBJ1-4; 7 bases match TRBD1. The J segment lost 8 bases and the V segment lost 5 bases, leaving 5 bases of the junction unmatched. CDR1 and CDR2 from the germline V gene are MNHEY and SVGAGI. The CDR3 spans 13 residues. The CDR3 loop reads CASSTGTVEKLFF. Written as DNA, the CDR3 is TGTGCCAGCAGTACCGGGACAGTGGAAAAACTGTTTTTT.

CDR3 bases: TGTGCCACAAAGAGAAAGACGAACACTGAAGCTTTCTTT. It yields the protein CATKRKTNTEAFF. The chain recombines TRBV6-5 with TRBJ1-1; D uncertain. The CDR3 has 13 residues. V lost 10 bases, J lost 1 base, and 13 bases lay in between. Germline values: CDR1 MNHEY, CDR2 SVGAGI.

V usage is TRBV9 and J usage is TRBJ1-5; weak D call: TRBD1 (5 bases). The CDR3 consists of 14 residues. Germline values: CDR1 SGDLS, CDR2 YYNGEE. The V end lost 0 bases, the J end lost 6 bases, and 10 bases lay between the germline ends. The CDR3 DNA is TGTGCCAGCAGCGTAGGGGGCGGAATTCAGCCCCAGCATTTT. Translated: CASSVGGGIQPQHF.

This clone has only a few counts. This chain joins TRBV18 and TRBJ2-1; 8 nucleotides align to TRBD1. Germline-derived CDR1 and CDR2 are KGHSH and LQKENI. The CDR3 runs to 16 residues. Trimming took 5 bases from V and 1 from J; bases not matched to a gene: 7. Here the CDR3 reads CASSLNRGASYNEQFF. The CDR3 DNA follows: TGTGCCAGCTCATTGAACAGGGGGGCGTCCTACAATGAGCAGTTCTTC.

The CDR3 is CASSYRTGDTRGEAFF. The CDR3 region has the DNA TGTGCCAGCAGTTACAGGACAGGGGACACGAGGGGTGAAGCTTTCTTT. The chain employs TRBV6-2 or TRBV6-3 and TRBJ1-1; TRBD1 agrees at 9 bases. This CDR3 spans 16 amino acids. V trimming: 2 bases; J trimming: 7 bases; junction bases outside the gene matches: 11. Germline V lookup: CDR1 MNHEY, CDR2 SVGEGT.

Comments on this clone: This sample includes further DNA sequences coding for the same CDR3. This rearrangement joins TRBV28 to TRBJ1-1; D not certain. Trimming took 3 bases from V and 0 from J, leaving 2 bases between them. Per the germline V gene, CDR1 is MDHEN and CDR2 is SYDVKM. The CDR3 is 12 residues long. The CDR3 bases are TGTGCCAGCAGTTTCTTGAACACTGAAGCTTTCTTT. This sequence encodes CASSFLNTEAFF.

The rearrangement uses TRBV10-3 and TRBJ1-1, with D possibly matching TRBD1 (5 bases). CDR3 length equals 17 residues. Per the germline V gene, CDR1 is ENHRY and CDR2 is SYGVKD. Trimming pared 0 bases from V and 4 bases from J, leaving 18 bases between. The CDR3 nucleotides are TGTGCCATCAGTGAGTCTACAATCGGGGGTGTGGGCACTGAAGCTTTCTTT. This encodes CAISESTIGGVGTEAFF.

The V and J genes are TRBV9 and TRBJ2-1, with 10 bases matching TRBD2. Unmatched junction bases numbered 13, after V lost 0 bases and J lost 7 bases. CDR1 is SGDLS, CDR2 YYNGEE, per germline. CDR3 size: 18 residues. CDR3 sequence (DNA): TGTGCCAGCAGCGTAGGAGAGTCTAGCGGGGGAGCCTGGAATGAGCAGTTCTTC. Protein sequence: CASSVGESSGGAWNEQFF. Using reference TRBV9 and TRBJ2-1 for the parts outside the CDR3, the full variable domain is DSGVTQTPKHLITATGQRVTLRCSPRSGDLSVYWYQQSLDQGLQFLIQYYNGEERAKGNILERFSAQQFPDLHSELNLSSLELGDSALYFCASSVGESSGGAWNEQFFGPGTRLTVL.

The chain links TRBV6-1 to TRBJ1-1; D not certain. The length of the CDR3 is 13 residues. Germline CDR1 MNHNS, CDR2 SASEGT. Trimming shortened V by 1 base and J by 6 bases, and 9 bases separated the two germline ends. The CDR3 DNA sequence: TGTGCCAGCAGTGAAGACAGAGCCCCTGAAGCTTTCTTT. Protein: CASSEDRAPEAFF.

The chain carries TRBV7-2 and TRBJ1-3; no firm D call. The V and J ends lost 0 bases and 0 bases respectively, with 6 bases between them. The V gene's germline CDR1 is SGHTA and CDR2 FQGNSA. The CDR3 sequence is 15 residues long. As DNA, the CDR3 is TGTGCCAGCAGCTTAGCGTCGGGCTCTGGAAACACCATATATTTT. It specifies CASSLASGSGNTIYF.

CDR3 residues: CASSFSGAGYNEQFF. The CDR3 DNA sequence: TGTGCCAGCAGCTTTTCAGGGGCCGGCTACAATGAGCAGTTCTTC. The chain joins TRBV7-9 to TRBJ2-1; TRBD1 might be the D (6 bases). V lost 3 bases to trimming and J lost 3 bases, with 12 bases between them. CDR3 length: 15 amino acids. The germline V gene has CDR1 SEHNR and CDR2 FQNEAQ (reference sequence).

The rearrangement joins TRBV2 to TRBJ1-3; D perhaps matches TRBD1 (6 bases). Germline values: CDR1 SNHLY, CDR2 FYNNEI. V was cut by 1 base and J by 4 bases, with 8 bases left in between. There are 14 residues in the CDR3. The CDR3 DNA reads TGTGCCAGCAGTGAAGAGGGGGTCGGAAACACCATATATTTT. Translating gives CASSEEGVGNTIYF. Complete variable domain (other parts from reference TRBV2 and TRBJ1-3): EPEVTQTPSHQVTQMGQEVILRCVPISNHLYFYWYRQILGQKVEFLVSFYNNEISEKSEIFDDQFSVERPDGSNFTLKIRSTKLEDSAMYFCASSEEGVGNTIYFGEGSWLTVV.

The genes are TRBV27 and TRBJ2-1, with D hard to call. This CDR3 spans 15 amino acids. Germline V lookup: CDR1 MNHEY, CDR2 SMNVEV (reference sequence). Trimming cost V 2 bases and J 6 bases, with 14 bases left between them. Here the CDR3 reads CASSLTTEHFNEQFF. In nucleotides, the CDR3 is TGTGCCAGCAGTTTAACTACGGAGCATTTCAATGAGCAGTTCTTC.

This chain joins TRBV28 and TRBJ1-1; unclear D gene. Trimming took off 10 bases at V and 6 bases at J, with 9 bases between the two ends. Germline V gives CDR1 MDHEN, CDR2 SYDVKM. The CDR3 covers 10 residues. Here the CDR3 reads CATGFSEAFF. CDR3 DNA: TGTGCCACCGGGTTTTCTGAAGCTTTCTTT.

CDR3: CASSKALRAGNSYGYTF. In nucleotides, the CDR3 is TGTGCCAGCAGCAAAGCGCTAAGGGCAGGGAACTCCTATGGCTACACCTTC. This chain uses TRBV21-1 with TRBJ1-2; the table's D gene call, TRBD1, was not cross checked with the DNA. TRBV21-1 is given as a pseudogene. There are 17 residues in the CDR3.

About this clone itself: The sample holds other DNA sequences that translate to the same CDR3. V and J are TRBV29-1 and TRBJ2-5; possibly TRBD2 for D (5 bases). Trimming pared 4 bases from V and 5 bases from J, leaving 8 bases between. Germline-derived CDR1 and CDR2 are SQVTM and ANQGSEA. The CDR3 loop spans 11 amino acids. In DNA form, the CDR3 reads TGCAGCGTTGCCGGACTGGAGACCCAGTACTTC. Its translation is CSVAGLETQYF. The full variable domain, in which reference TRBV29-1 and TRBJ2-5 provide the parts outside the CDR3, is SAVISQKPSRDICQRGTSLTIQCQVDSQVTMMFWYRQQPGQSLTLIATANQGSEATYESGFVIDKFPISRPNLTFSTLTVSNMSPEDSSIYLCSVAGLETQYFGPGTRLLVL.